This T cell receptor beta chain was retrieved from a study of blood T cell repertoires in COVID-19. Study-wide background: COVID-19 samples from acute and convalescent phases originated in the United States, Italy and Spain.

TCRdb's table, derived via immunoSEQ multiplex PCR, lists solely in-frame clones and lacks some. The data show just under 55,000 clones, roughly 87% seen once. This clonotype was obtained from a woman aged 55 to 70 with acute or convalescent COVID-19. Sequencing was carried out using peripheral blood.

CDR3 residues: CASSLREGGYGYTF. The CDR3 bases are TGTGCCAGCAGTTTAAGGGAGGGCGGCTATGGCTACACCTTC. V gene TRBV27 combines with J gene TRBJ1-2; D is undetermined. The germline V and J ends were trimmed by 2 bases and 4 bases, with 11 bases remaining between them. The CDR3 covers 14 residues. The germline V gene has CDR1 MNHEY and CDR2 SMNVEV (reference sequence).